This is a list of T cell receptor beta chains from one sample in a study of vaccination and CD4 T cells after COVID-19. TCRdb analysed the PCR reads with MiXCR anew, one entry per CDR3 protein. In the table there are around 21,000 distinct CDR3 sequences, around 64% of which are singletons. Sequencing was performed on CD4+ T cells from blood, taken after SARS-CoV-2 vaccination. Receptors were obtained from a human donor who had recovered from COVID-19. Each CDR3 is given without its conserved first and last residue.

TRBJ2-1 TRBV7-9 ASSQQPGTEQF
TRBJ1-5 TRBV20-1 SASSFRGQHSNQPQH
TRBJ2-5 TRBV5-3 ARNGPRVNEQETQY
TRBJ2-7 TRBV2 ASTQRMTGSYEQY
TRBJ2-5 TRBV5-8 ASSRLRQGETQY
TRBJ1-1 TRBV20-1 SAVPGGTEAF
TRBJ1-6 TRBV30 AWSEGAGPGSYNSPLH
TRBJ2-5 TRBV2 ASSRESRETQY
TRBJ1-5 TRBV20-1 SARDKASQPQH
TRBJ2-7 TRBV20-1 SASGPGHTYEQY
TRBJ2-6 TRBV5-1 ASSLVENSGANVLT
TRBJ1-1 TRBV19 ASSIPGFNTEAF
TRBJ2-5 TRBV28 ASSPTPGEAQETQY
TRBJ1-1 TRBV6-5 ASSYARGDATEAF
TRBJ1-1 TRBV27 ASRKPSGTGWTEAF
TRBJ1-1 TRBV6-1 ASSDTGPAF
TRBJ2-7 TRBV20-1 SVPGNDPYEQY
TRBJ2-7 TRBV28 ASSFGQGETYEQY
TRBJ1-2 TRBV7-9 ASSPRTGGTYGYT
TRBJ1-2 TRBV27 ASSFRQASRGYT
TRBJ1-1 TRBV5-4 ASSWGQSNTEAF
TRBJ2-1 TRBV7-2 ASRTGPYNEQF
TRBJ2-2 TRBV10-1 ASSRTGLAGELF
TRBJ2-7 TRBV6-7 ASSNKQDYSYEQY
TRBJ1-3 TRBV7-9 ASSWDTSSGNTIY
TRBJ2-3 TRBV6-1 ASKAGTDTQY
TRBJ1-5 TRBV20-1 SARTGDQPQH
TRBJ2-3 TRBV5-1 ASSARQGTDTQY
TRBJ2-5 TRBV6-2/TRBV6-3 ASSRFPAGRGRGGQETQY
TRBJ2-5 TRBV7-8 ASSLLAGGRETQY
TRBJ2-5 TRBV27 ASSLSGRGQETQY
TRBJ1-3 TRBV12-3/TRBV12-4 TSTPSNSGNTIY
TRBJ1-3 TRBV11-2 ASSSLQGVSGNTIY
TRBJ1-1 TRBV19 ASSSIRPEAF
TRBJ1-1 TRBV7-2 ASSLARGAEAF
TRBJ1-5 TRBV4-2 ASSPGAEGLGNQPQH
TRBJ1-1 TRBV6-2/TRBV6-3 ASGNDRAPNTEAF
TRBJ2-2 TRBV11-2 ASSPARQAGELF
TRBJ2-1 TRBV6-1 ASSPRDGASANEQF
TRBJ1-6 TRBV2 ASSEGHNSPLH
TRBJ2-3 TRBV4-2 ASSQSSGDTDTQY
TRBJ2-7 TRBV24-1 ATTGTSGDHSSYEQY
TRBJ2-2 TRBV7-9 ASRTSKMNTGELF
TRBJ2-7 TRBV7-9 ASSLVPYEQY
TRBJ2-3 TRBV20-1 SARDGRESTDTQY
TRBJ1-2 TRBV20-1 SARGPQAYGYT
TRBJ2-2 TRBV19 ASRLAGGPGELF
TRBJ2-3 TRBV4-2 ASSQDLPGVSTDTQY
TRBJ2-3 TRBV5-4 ASSKGTSGNTQY
TRBJ2-1 TRBV29-1 SAEGGSSYNEQF
TRBJ2-7 TRBV7-9 ASSSRGQSSYEQY
TRBJ2-5 TRBV11-1 ASSLASGQTQY
TRBJ1-1 TRBV2 ASSDLFLLRDRGNMRAVSEAF
TRBJ1-1 TRBV6-1 ASTKRAITNTEAF
TRBJ1-6 TRBV10-3 AISKGGSSYNSPLH
TRBJ1-2 TRBV25-1 ASRGGDYGYT
TRBJ2-1 TRBV2 ASSSETSGNEQF